This is a list of T cell receptor beta chains from one sample in a study of T cell changes during pregnancy in multiple sclerosis. Sequencing used immunoSEQ multiplex PCR; TCRdb keeps in-frame clones, though not all of them. In the table there are around 69,000 clones, roughly 92% of which are singletons. The material was peripheral blood, obtained in the third trimester of pregnancy. Receptor source: a female donor with multiple sclerosis, enrolled in a pregnancy study. The CDR3 runs from the conserved cysteine through the conserved F or W.

j_gene,v_gene,CDR3aa
TRBJ2-1,TRBV28,CASRQTGDAANEQFF
TRBJ2-7,TRBV7-9,CASSSSMASGSYEQYF
TRBJ2-1,TRBV18,CASSPLESSYNEQFF
TRBJ2-7,TRBV7-5,CVRSFKWRATSSYEQYF
TRBJ1-1,TRBV11-3,CASSPRTGMGTEAFF
TRBJ2-1,TRBV28,CASSSGGRNEQFF
TRBJ1-1,TRBV5-1,CASSLTGGTEAFF
TRBJ2-7,TRBV25-1,CASSEGGVPYYEQYF
TRBJ1-1,TRBV2,CASSLDTEAFF
TRBJ2-7,TRBV9,CASSYGTSGGYEQYF
TRBJ2-5,TRBV25-1,CASSESDREVRETQYF
TRBJ2-7,TRBV20-1,CSGYSSYEQYF
TRBJ2-5,TRBV28,CASSTRETQYF
TRBJ2-7,TRBV27,CASSPTPRAYEQYF
TRBJ2-3,TRBV4-1,CASSQDPPGLVTDTQYF
TRBJ2-3,TRBV7-6,CASSSPPQSDTQYF
TRBJ1-3,TRBV5-4,CASSLEGVGNTIYF
TRBJ2-1,TRBV7-2,CASSLDGGEGNEQFF
TRBJ2-7,TRBV6-5,CASSSGSGGGLYEQYF
TRBJ2-7,TRBV13,CASNKRTSGRYSYEQYF
TRBJ2-1,TRBV4-1,CASSQDSGTPHEQFF
TRBJ2-4,TRBV5-4,CASSLASGSRIQYF
TRBJ2-1,TRBV7-9,CASSIEVGTDSYNEQFF
TRBJ1-2,TRBV9,CASSTNKGQTVSGYTF
TRBJ1-1,TRBV7-2,CASSNNRGQAFF
TRBJ1-1,TRBV11-2,CASSPNPGGSFF
TRBJ2-2,TRBV9,CASSVGGGTGELFF
TRBJ1-1,TRBV6-5,CASSLEYRSAEAFF
TRBJ2-2,TRBV27,CASGASGRSDTGELFF
TRBJ2-2,TRBV29-1,CSAYGGAGELFF
TRBJ1-1,TRBV6-1,CASSTTGLMNTEAFF
TRBJ2-7,TRBV18,CASSPAGAGFYEQYF
TRBJ1-4,TRBV29-1,CSVRRATNEKLFF
TRBJ2-7,TRBV23-1,CASSLNLMKGAGGPIYEQYF
TRBJ1-2,TRBV28,CASSGPTAYGYTF
TRBJ1-1,TRBV7-3,CASSLAAGFVTEAFF
TRBJ2-1,TRBV30,CAWSVQPAEQFF
TRBJ2-3,TRBV29-1,CSVGAGGQTDTQYF
TRBJ1-2,TRBV6-5,CASGGDYGYTF
TRBJ1-1,TRBV7-3,CASRYTGDRNTEAFF
TRBJ2-2,TRBV30,CAWNRGPTGELFF
TRBJ2-3,TRBV9,CASSVRGLAGGTDTQYF
TRBJ2-7,TRBV11-2,CASSLGSGTGGSYEQYF